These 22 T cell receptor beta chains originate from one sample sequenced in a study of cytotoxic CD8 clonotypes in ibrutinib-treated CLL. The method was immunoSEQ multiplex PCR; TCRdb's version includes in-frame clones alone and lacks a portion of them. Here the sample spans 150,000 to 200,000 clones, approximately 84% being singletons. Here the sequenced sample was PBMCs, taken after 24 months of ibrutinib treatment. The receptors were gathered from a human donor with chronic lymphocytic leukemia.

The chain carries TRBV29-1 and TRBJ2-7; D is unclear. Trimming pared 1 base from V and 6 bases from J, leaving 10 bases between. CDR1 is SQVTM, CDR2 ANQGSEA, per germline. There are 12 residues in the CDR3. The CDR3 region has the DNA TGCAGCGTTGAAGGGCCGATCGGCGAGCAGTACTTC. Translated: CSVEGPIGEQYF.

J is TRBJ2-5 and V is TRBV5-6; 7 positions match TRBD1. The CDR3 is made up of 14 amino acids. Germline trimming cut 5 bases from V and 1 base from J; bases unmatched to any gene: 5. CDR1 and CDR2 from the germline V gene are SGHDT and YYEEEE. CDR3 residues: CASRQQGFQETQYF. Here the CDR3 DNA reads TGTGCCAGCAGGCAACAGGGGTTCCAAGAGACCCAGTACTTC.

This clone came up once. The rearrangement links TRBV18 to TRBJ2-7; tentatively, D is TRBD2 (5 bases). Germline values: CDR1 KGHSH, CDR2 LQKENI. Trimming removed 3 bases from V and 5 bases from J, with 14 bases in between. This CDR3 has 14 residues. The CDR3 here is CASSPAVAGDEQYF. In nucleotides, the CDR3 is TGTGCCAGCTCACCTGCCGTTGCGGGCGACGAGCAGTACTTC.

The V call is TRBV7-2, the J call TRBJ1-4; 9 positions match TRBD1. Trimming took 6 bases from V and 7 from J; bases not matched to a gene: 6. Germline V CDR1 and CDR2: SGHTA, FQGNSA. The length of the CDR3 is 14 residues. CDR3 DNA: TGTGCCAGCAGAACGGGACAGGGCGCTGAAAAACTGTTTTTT. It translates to CASRTGQGAEKLFF.

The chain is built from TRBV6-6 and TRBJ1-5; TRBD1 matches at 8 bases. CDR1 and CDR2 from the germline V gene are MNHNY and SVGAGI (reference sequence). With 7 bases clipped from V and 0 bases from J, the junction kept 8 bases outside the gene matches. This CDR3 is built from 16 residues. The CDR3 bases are TGTGCCAGCACCCTCGGACAGGGTAATAGCAATCAGCCCCAGCATTTT. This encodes CASTLGQGNSNQPQHF.

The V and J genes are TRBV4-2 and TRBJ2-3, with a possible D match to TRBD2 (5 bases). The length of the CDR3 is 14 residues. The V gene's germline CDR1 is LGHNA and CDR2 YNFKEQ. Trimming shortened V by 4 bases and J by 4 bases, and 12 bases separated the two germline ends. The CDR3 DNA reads TGTGCCAGCAGCCCCCTAGAGGGAGCAGATACGCAGTATTTT. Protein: CASSPLEGADTQYF.

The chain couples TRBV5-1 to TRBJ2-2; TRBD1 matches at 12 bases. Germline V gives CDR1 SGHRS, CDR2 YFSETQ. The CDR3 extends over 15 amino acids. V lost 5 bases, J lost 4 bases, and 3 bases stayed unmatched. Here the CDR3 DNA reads TGCGCCAGCAGGGGACAGGGGGCCGGCACCGGGGAGCTGTTTTTT. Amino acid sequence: CASRGQGAGTGELFF.

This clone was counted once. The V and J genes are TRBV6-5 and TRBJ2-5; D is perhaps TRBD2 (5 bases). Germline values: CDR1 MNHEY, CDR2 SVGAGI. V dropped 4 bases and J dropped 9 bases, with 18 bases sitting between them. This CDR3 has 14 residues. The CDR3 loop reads CASSLVFEGGAQYF. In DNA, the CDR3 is TGTGCCAGCAGTTTGGTCTTTGAGGGTGGGGCCCAGTACTTC.

Here the CDR3 reads CASRGLAAQETQYF. The CDR3 DNA follows: TGTGCCAGCAGAGGACTAGCGGCACAAGAGACCCAGTACTTC. The gene calls are TRBV6-5 and TRBJ2-5; 10 bases agree with TRBD2. Germline CDR1 is MNHEY and CDR2 is SVGAGI. With 6 bases clipped from V and 2 bases from J, the junction kept 3 bases outside the gene matches. This CDR3 is 14 amino acids long.

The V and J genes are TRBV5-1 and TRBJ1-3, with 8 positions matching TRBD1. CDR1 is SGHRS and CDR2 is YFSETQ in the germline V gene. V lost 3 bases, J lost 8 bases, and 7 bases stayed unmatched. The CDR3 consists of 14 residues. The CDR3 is CASSWTSTGDTIYF. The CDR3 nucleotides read TGCGCCAGCAGCTGGACCTCGACAGGGGACACCATATATTTT.

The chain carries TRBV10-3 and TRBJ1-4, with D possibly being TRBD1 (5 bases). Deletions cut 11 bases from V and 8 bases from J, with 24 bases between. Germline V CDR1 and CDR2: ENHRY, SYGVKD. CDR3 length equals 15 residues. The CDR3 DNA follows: TGTGCCTTCGTCGGGCCGGACACGGGGGGAGAAAAACTGTTTTTT. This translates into CAFVGPDTGGEKLFF.

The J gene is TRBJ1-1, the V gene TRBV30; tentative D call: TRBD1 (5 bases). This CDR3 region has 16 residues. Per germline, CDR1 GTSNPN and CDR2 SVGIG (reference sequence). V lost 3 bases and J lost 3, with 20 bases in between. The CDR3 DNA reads TGTGCCTGGAGGGGGCCCTGGAACTTCCAGGACACTGAAGCTTTCTTT. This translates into CAWRGPWNFQDTEAFF. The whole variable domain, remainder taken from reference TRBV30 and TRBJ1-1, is SQTIHQWPATLVQPVGSPLSLECTVEGTSNPNLYWYRQAAGRGLQLLFYSVGIGQISSEVPQNLSASRPQDRQFILSSKKLLLSDSGFYLCAWRGPWNFQDTEAFFGQGTRLTVV.

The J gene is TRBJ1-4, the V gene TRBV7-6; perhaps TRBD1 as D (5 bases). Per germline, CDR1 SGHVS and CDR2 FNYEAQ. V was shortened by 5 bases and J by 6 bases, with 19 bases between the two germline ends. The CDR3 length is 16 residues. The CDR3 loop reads CASSPYPGKWDEKLFF. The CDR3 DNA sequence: TGTGCCAGCAGCCCCTACCCAGGGAAGTGGGATGAAAAACTGTTTTTT.

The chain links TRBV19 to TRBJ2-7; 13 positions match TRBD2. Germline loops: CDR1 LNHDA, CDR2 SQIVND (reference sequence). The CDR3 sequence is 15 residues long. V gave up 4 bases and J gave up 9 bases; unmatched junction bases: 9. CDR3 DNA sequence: TGTGCCAGTAGTACCTCCCCACTAGCGGGAGGGCGGCAGTACTTC. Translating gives CASSTSPLAGGRQYF.

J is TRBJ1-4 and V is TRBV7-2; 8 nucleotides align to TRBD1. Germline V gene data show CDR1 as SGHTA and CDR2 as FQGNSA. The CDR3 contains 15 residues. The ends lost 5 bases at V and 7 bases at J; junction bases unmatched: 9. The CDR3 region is CASSPRTGWGEKLFF. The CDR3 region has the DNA TGTGCCAGCAGCCCCCGGACAGGGTGGGGTGAAAAACTGTTTTTT. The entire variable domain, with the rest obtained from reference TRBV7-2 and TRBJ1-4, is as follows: GAGVSQSPSNKVTEKGKDVELRCDPISGHTALYWYRQSLGQGLEFLIYFQGNSAPDKSGLPSDRFSAERTGGSVSTLTIQRTQQEDSAVYLCASSPRTGWGEKLFFGSGTQLSVL.

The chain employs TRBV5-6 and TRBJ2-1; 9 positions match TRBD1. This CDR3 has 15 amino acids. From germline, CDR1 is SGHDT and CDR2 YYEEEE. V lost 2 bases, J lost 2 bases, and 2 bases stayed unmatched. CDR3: CASSFRDRAYNEQFF. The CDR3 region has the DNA TGTGCCAGCAGCTTCCGGGACAGGGCCTACAATGAGCAGTTCTTC.

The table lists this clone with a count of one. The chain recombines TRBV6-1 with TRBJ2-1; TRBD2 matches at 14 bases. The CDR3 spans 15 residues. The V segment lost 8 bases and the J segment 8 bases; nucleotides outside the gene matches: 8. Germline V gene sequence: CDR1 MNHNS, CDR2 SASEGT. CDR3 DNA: TGTGCCAGCTGGCCCGGGACTAGCGGGAGCTATGAGCAGTTCTTC. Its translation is CASWPGTSGSYEQFF.

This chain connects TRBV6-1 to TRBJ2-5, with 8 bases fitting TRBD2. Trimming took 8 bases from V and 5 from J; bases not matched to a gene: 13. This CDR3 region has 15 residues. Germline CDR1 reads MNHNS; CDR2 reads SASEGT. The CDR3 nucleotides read TGTGCCAGCGGTGGACTAGCTGTTGGGGAGGAGACCCAGTACTTC. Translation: CASGGLAVGEETQYF.

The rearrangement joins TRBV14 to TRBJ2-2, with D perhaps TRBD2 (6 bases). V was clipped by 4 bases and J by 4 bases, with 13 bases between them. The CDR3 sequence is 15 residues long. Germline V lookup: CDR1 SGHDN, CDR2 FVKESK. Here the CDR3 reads CASSPRLVGTGELFF. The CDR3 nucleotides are TGTGCCAGCAGCCCCCGACTAGTAGGCACCGGGGAGCTGTTTTTT.

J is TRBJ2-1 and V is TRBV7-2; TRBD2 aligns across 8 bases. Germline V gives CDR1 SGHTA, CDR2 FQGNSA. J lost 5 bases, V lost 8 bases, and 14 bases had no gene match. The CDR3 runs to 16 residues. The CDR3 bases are TGTGCCAGCGGTGGGGTAGCGGGGTTGGGTAACAATGAGCAGTTCTTC. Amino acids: CASGGVAGLGNNEQFF.

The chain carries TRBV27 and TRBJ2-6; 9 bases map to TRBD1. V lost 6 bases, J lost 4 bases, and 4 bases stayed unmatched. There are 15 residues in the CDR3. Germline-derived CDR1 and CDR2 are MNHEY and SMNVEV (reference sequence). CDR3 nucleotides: TGTGCCAGCAGGCCGGGACAGGGAGGGGCCAACGTCCTGACTTTC. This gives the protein CASRPGQGGANVLTF.

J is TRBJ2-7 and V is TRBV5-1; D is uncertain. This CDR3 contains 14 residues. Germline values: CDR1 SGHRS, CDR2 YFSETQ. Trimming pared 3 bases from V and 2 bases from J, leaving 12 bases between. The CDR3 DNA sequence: TGCGCCAGCAGCTCAGACTCGACGGCCTACGAGCAGTACTTC. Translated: CASSSDSTAYEQYF. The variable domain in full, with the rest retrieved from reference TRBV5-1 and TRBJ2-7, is KAGVTQTPRYLIKTRGQQVTLSCSPISGHRSVSWYQQTPGQGLQFLFEYFSETQRNKGNFPGRFSGRQFSNSRSEMNVSTLELGDSALYLCASSSDSTAYEQYFGPGTRLTVT.